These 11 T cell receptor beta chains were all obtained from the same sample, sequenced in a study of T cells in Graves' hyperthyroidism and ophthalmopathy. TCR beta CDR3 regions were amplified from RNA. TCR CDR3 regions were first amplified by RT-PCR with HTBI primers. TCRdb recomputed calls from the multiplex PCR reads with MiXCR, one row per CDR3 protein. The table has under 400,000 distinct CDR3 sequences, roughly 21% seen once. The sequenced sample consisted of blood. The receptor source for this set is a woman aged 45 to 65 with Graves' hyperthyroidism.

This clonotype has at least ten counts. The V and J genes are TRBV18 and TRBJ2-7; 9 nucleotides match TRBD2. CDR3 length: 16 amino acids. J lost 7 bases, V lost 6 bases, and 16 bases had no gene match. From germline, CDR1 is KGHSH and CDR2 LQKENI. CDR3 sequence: CASSPVLTSGVEEQYF. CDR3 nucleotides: TGTGCCAGCTCCCCCGTCTTGACTAGCGGTGTGGAGGAGCAGTACTTC. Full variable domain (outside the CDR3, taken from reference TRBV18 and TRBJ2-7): NAGVMQNPRHLVRRRGQEARLRCSPMKGHSHVYWYRQLPEEGLKFMVYLQKENIIDESGMPKERFSAEFPKEGPSILRIQQVVRGDSAAYFCASSPVLTSGVEEQYFGPGTRLTVT.

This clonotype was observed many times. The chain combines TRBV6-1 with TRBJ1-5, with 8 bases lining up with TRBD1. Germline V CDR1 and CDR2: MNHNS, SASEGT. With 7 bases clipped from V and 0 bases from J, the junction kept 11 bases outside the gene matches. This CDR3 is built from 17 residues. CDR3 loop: CASMGPTGANSNQPQHF. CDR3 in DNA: TGTGCCAGCATGGGGCCGACAGGGGCGAATAGCAATCAGCCCCAGCATTTT.

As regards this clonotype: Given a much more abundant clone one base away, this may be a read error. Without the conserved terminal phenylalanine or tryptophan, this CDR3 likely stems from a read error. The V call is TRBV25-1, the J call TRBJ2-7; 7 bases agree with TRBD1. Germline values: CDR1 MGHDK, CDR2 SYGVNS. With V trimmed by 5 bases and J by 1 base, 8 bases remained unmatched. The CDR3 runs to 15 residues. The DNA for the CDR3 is TGTGCCAGCAGTCCAGGTCAGGGGGTTTCCTACGAGCAGTACCTC. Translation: CASSPGQGVSYEQYL.

This chain's CDR3 is CASRETGLETQYF. Here the CDR3 DNA reads TGTGCCAGCAGGGAGACAGGATTGGAGACCCAGTACTTC. The V and J genes are TRBV12-3 or TRBV12-4 and TRBJ2-5; perhaps TRBD1 as D (6 bases). This CDR3 comprises 13 residues. Trimming took 6 bases from V and 5 from J, leaving 13 bases between them.

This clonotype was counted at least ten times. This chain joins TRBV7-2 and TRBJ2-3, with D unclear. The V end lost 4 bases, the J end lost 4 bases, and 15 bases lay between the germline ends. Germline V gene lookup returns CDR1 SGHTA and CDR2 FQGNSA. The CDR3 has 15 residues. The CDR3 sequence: CASSSLGRHADTQYF. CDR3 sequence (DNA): TGTGCCAGCAGCTCTCTCGGCAGGCATGCAGATACGCAGTATTTT.

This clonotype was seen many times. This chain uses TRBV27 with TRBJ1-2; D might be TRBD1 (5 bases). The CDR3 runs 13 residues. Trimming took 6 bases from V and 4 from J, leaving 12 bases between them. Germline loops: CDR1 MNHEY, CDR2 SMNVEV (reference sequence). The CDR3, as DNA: TGTGCCAGCAGAGAACGACAGACCTATGGCTACACCTTC. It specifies CASRERQTYGYTF.

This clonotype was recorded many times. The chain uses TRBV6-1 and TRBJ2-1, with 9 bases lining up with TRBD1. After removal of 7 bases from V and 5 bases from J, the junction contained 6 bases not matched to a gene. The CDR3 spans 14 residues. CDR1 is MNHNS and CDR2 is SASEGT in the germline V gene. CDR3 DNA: TGTGCCAGCATTTTTGGACAGGGGAACAATGAGCAGTTCTTC. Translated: CASIFGQGNNEQFF.

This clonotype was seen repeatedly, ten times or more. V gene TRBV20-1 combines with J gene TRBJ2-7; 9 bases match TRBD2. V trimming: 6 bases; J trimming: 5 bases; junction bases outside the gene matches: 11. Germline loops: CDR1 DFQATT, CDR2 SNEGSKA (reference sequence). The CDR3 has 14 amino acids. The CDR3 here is CSASTGTSRHEQYF. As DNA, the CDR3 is TGCAGTGCGTCTACCGGGACTAGCAGACACGAGCAGTACTTC.

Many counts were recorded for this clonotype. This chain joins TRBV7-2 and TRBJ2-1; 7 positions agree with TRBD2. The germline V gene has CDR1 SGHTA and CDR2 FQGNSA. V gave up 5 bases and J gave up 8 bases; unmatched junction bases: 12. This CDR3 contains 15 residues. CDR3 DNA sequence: TGTGCCAGCAGCCTATCCGGGACTAAAAGCGATGAGCAGTTCTTC. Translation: CASSLSGTKSDEQFF.

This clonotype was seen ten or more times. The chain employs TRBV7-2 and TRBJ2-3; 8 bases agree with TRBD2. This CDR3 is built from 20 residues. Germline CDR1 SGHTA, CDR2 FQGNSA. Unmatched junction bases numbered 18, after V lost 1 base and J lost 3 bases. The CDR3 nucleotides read TGTGCCAGCAGCTTAGGGAGGCTCGGGAGGGCATCCGCCGTGACAGATACGCAGTATTTT. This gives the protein CASSLGRLGRASAVTDTQYF.

The CDR3, as DNA: TGTGCCAGCAGCCAGGGGACAGGGTCAGAGACCCAGTACTTC. This sequence encodes CASSQGTGSETQYF. This rearrangement joins TRBV14 to TRBJ2-5; 9 bases map to TRBD1. Germline CDR1 is SGHDN and CDR2 is FVKESK. The CDR3 is 14 residues long. Losses at the gene ends were 3 bases for V and 4 bases for J; bases not matched to a gene: 3.